This TCR beta chain was identified during a study of spatial heterogeneity in lung cancer. Time point meaning: sample taken at primary tumor resection. Material for sequencing was whole RNA from tumor, nontumor lung or frozen PBMC, left unsorted. The CDR3 spans 14 residues. Losses at the gene ends were 8 bases for V and 0 bases for J; bases not matched to a gene: 6. CDR1 and CDR2 from the germline V gene are SGHAT and FQNNGV. This clonotype was seen at least ten times. MiXCR, applied by TCRdb to the 5' RACE reads, yields one record per CDR3 protein. In the table there are about 38,000 distinct CDR3 sequences, 7.5% to 8% of which are singletons.

The clonotype comes from a male donor with early-stage non-small cell lung cancer. The V call is TRBV11-2, the J call TRBJ1-2, with TRBD1 identical over 7 bases. This specimen was PBMCs, taken at surgery. CDR3 sequence: CASSTGTANYGYTF. CDR3 nucleotides: TGTGCCAGCTCAACCGGGACAGCTAACTATGGCTACACCTTC.